The sequence of this T cell receptor beta chain was determined in a study of immune evolution from preneoplasia to lung adenocarcinoma. In its sample, this clone was seen a few times. Antigen unknown. Germline values: CDR1 SQVTM, CDR2 ANQGSEA. CDR3 length: 13 amino acids. J lost 5 bases, V lost 7 bases, and 9 bases had no gene match. Assay used: immunoSEQ multiplex PCR; TCRdb lists only in-frame clones, some missing. Altogether some 11,000 clones are present, approximately 81% being singletons, with the ten largest covering around 1.7%. Study observations and caveats: Clonality was highest in normal lung, lower in later-stage lesions apparently.

This TCR was sampled from an older person with lung adenocarcinoma. The chain has TRBV29-1 and TRBJ1-1; TRBD1 agrees at 8 bases. What was sequenced was FFPE minimally invasive lung adenocarcinoma tissue. The CDR3 bases are TGCAGCGGATCCGGACAGGGTGGAACTGAAGCTTTCTTT. Protein: CSGSGQGGTEAFF.